Presented here are 31 T cell receptor beta chains from one specimen sequenced in a study of cytomegalovirus exposure and HLA in healthy donors. PCR primers comprised 60 Vbeta and 13 Jbeta primers. The assay was immunoSEQ multiplex PCR, and TCRdb's table has in-frame clones only and misses some. The data hold some 150,000 clones, with approximately 68% observed a single time. Sequencing was carried out using PBMCs. The source of these receptors is a man between 60 and 75 years old in good health and CMV-seronegative.

The chain carries TRBV2 and TRBJ2-5; TRBD2 might be the D (6 bases). CDR3 length: 13 residues. V was trimmed by 11 bases and J by 7 bases, leaving 20 bases between them. Per germline, CDR1 SNHLY and CDR2 FYNNEI. CDR3 coding DNA: TGTGCCGGTGATCCGGGAGCTTATGGGACCCAGTACTTC. Protein product: CAGDPGAYGTQYF.

The V and J genes are TRBV30 and TRBJ2-1; TRBD2 is a possible D gene (5 bases). CDR3 length equals 13 residues. CDR1 GTSNPN and CDR2 SVGIG come from the germline V gene (reference sequence). Trimming pared 1 base from V and 9 bases from J, leaving 13 bases between. CDR3 bases: TGTGCCTGGAGTGGGTTGAGGAGCGGTGAGCAGTTCTTC. The encoded protein is CAWSGLRSGEQFF. The entire variable domain, with the rest obtained from reference TRBV30 and TRBJ2-1, is as follows: SQTIHQWPATLVQPVGSPLSLECTVEGTSNPNLYWYRQAAGRGLQLLFYSVGIGQISSEVPQNLSASRPQDRQFILSSKKLLLSDSGFYLCAWSGLRSGEQFFGPGTRLTVL.

In this sample, this clone turned up once. This same CDR3 is encoded by further DNA sequences in the sample. CDR3 DNA sequence: TGTGCCTGGAGTGTAACCGGCTATGGCTACACCTTC. Amino acid sequence: CAWSVTGYGYTF. J is TRBJ1-2 and V is TRBV30; D remains ambiguous. V lost 0 bases and J 4 bases, leaving 6 bases between the germline ends. Germline lookup yields CDR1 GTSNPN and CDR2 SVGIG (reference sequence). The CDR3 spans 12 residues.

The rearrangement joins TRBV30 to TRBJ2-4; perhaps TRBD1 as D (5 bases). CDR3 length: 17 amino acids. The V and J ends lost 2 bases and 0 bases respectively, with 17 bases between them. Germline CDR1 reads GTSNPN; CDR2 reads SVGIG (reference sequence). The CDR3 loop reads CAWSPWGAERAKNIQYF. CDR3 sequence (DNA): TGTGCCTGGAGTCCCTGGGGCGCGGAAAGAGCCAAAAACATTCAGTACTTC.

The rearrangement links TRBV7-2 to TRBJ2-1, with D maybe TRBD1 (6 bases). Germline V gene lookup returns CDR1 SGHTA and CDR2 FQGNSA. Trimming took off 0 bases at V and 2 bases at J, with 8 bases between the two ends. The CDR3 runs to 15 residues. The CDR3: CASSLAGGTYNEQFF. CDR3 nucleotides: TGTGCCAGCAGCTTAGCAGGGGGAACCTACAATGAGCAGTTCTTC.

The chain combines TRBV27 with TRBJ2-7, with 7 positions matching TRBD2. The V gene end was trimmed by 5 bases and the J gene end by 6 bases; junction bases not matched to a gene: 10. The CDR3 spans 14 residues. Germline V gene lookup returns CDR1 MNHEY and CDR2 SMNVEV (reference sequence). The CDR3 region has the DNA TGTGCCAGCAGTCCTAGACTAGCAACTGCCGAGCAGTACTTC. The encoded protein is CASSPRLATAEQYF.

The chain couples TRBV5-1 to TRBJ1-6; 8 nucleotides line up with TRBD1. This CDR3 is built from 16 residues. CDR1 is SGHRS, CDR2 YFSETQ, per germline. The J segment lost 7 bases and the V segment lost 3 bases, leaving 9 bases of the junction unmatched. The CDR3 is CASSSQGAGANSPLHF. The CDR3 region has the DNA TGCGCCAGCAGCTCCCAGGGGGCAGGGGCGAATTCACCCCTCCACTTT.

In this sample, this clone turned up a few times. The rearrangement links TRBV6-4 to TRBJ2-1; 13 positions match TRBD2. Germline V gives CDR1 MRHNA, CDR2 SNTAGT. V lost 5 bases, J lost 10 bases, and 8 bases stayed unmatched. The CDR3 totals 15 residues. CDR3 protein: CASSSTSGRPGEQFF. The CDR3 DNA sequence: TGTGCCAGCAGTTCGACTAGCGGGAGGCCTGGAGAGCAGTTCTTC.

The chain uses TRBV7-2 and TRBJ2-3; perhaps TRBD1 as D (5 bases). The CDR3 contains 16 residues. Trimming stripped 7 bases from V and 5 bases from J, with 22 bases between. Germline CDR1 SGHTA, CDR2 FQGNSA. The CDR3: CASTSPGQGLGDTQYF. Here the CDR3 DNA reads TGTGCCAGCACCTCCCCCGGGCAGGGTCTGGGAGATACGCAGTATTTT. Full variable domain (outside the CDR3, taken from reference TRBV7-2 and TRBJ2-3): GAGVSQSPSNKVTEKGKDVELRCDPISGHTALYWYRQSLGQGLEFLIYFQGNSAPDKSGLPSDRFSAERTGGSVSTLTIQRTQQEDSAVYLCASTSPGQGLGDTQYFGPGTRLTVL.

This chain connects TRBV19 to TRBJ1-1; 9 positions agree with TRBD1. Per the germline V gene, CDR1 is LNHDA and CDR2 is SQIVND (reference sequence). V dropped 8 bases and J dropped 0; count of bases not matched to a gene: 1. The CDR3 is 13 residues long. The CDR3 spells CASGQGMNTEAFF. Written as DNA, the CDR3 is TGTGCCAGTGGACAGGGGATGAACACTGAAGCTTTCTTT.

This rearrangement joins TRBV15 to TRBJ1-5; no clear D. CDR1 LNHNV and CDR2 YYDKDF come from the germline V gene (reference sequence). The CDR3 is 16 residues long. Trimming pared 0 bases from V and 2 bases from J, leaving 11 bases between. CDR3 in amino acids: CATSREVLGGNQPQHF. DNA for the CDR3: TGTGCCACCAGCAGAGAGGTTCTGGGAGGCAATCAGCCCCAGCATTTT.

The V call is TRBV9, the J call TRBJ2-4; 13 bases agree with TRBD2. The CDR3 loop spans 16 amino acids. After removal of 4 bases from V and 3 bases from J, the junction contained 4 bases not matched to a gene. Germline assignment: CDR1 SGDLS and CDR2 YYNGEE. The CDR3 bases are TGTGCCAGCAGCCCCGGACTAGCGGGAGTCAAAAACATTCAGTACTTC. The encoded protein is CASSPGLAGVKNIQYF.

This chain joins TRBV7-4 and TRBJ1-5; 7 bases are shared with TRBD1. Germline trimming cut 5 bases from V and 5 bases from J; bases unmatched to any gene: 9. The germline gives CDR1 SGHVT, CDR2 SQSDAQ. The CDR3 covers 15 residues. CDR3: CASSDRQGPHQPQHF. The CDR3 DNA reads as TGTGCCAGCAGCGATCGACAGGGACCCCATCAGCCCCAGCATTTT.

The sample holds a few counts of this clone. V usage is TRBV5-1 and J usage is TRBJ2-4; D is perhaps TRBD2 (6 bases). V was clipped by 1 base and J by 12 bases, with 20 bases between them. The CDR3 is made up of 15 amino acids. From germline, CDR1 is SGHRS and CDR2 YFSETQ. In DNA, the CDR3 is TGCGCCAGCAGCTTGCAAGGGATGGGGGGATACCCTCAGTACTTC. This codes for CASSLQGMGGYPQYF.

This chain connects TRBV27 to TRBJ1-2, with 8 bases that match TRBD1. Germline V gene lookup returns CDR1 MNHEY and CDR2 SMNVEV (reference sequence). V gave up 2 bases and J gave up 4 bases; unmatched junction bases: 12. The CDR3 has 17 amino acids. The CDR3 DNA follows: TGTGCCAGCAGTTTAAATCCCGGGACAGGACAATTCTATGGCTACACCTTC. This translates into CASSLNPGTGQFYGYTF.

The V and J genes are TRBV5-8 and TRBJ1-1; no clear D. Germline values: CDR1 SGHTS, CDR2 YDEGEE. V dropped 4 bases and J dropped 1 base, with 20 bases sitting between them. The CDR3 runs to 17 residues. CDR3 nucleotide sequence: TGTGCCAGCAGCCTACCAGGAGGAGGAACTGGGAACACTGAAGCTTTCTTT. It yields the protein CASSLPGGGTGNTEAFF.

The V gene is TRBV5-4, the J gene TRBJ1-1, with a weak D call TRBD1 (5 bases). CDR3 length: 16 residues. Deletions cut 4 bases from V and 3 bases from J, with 19 bases between. Germline V gene sequence: CDR1 SGHNT, CDR2 YYREEE (reference sequence). For the CDR3, the DNA is TGTGCCAGCAGCCCCGAGACAGCTTCAGTGGACACTGAAGCTTTCTTT. It is translated as CASSPETASVDTEAFF.

V and J are TRBV29-1 and TRBJ2-5; D may be TRBD2 (5 bases). Gene TRBJ2-7 matches the end of the DNA better, so the J call may be wrong. The CDR3 length is 13 residues. The V gene's germline CDR1 is SQVTM and CDR2 ANQGSEA. In DNA form, the CDR3 reads TGCAGCGCCGAGGGTGGGCAGCCCTACGAGCAGTACTTC. This codes for CSAEGGQPYEQYF.

The V call is TRBV19, the J call TRBJ2-7; D remains ambiguous. From germline, CDR1 is LNHDA and CDR2 SQIVND (reference sequence). CDR3 size: 14 residues. The V gene lost 3 bases and the J gene lost 6 bases, with 15 bases spanning the gap. CDR3 sequence: CASSIRLESLEQYF. The DNA for the CDR3 is TGTGCCAGTAGTATTCGCCTAGAGTCGCTCGAGCAGTACTTC.

This clone has a handful of counts. V usage is TRBV11-3 and J usage is TRBJ2-3; 9 nucleotides agree with TRBD1. CDR3 size: 16 residues. CDR1 is SGHNT and CDR2 is YENEEA in the germline V gene. The V gene end was trimmed by 5 bases and the J gene end by 2 bases; junction bases not matched to a gene: 8. The CDR3 protein is CASSPSTGGFTDTQYF. CDR3 bases: TGTGCCAGCAGCCCCTCGACAGGGGGTTTCACAGATACGCAGTATTTT.

J is TRBJ1-5 and V is TRBV19; D possibly corresponds to TRBD1 (6 bases). The germline V gene encodes CDR1 LNHDA and CDR2 SQIVND (reference sequence). This CDR3 has 15 residues. V was shortened by 5 bases and J by 3 bases, with 14 bases between the two germline ends. CDR3 loop: CASSATGQLNQPQHF. The CDR3 coding sequence is TGTGCCAGTAGTGCCACTGGACAGCTCAATCAGCCCCAGCATTTT.

The gene calls are TRBV5-1 and TRBJ2-7; D might be TRBD2 (7 bases). CDR1 and CDR2 from the germline V gene are SGHRS and YFSETQ. Trimming removed 6 bases from V and 0 bases from J, with 13 bases in between. The CDR3 contains 14 residues. The CDR3 DNA reads as TGCGCCAGCAACCTAGCGGACAGCTCCTACGAGCAGTACTTC. This sequence encodes CASNLADSSYEQYF.

This clone turned up a few times. The chain recombines TRBV7-2 with TRBJ2-3; D gene ambiguous. Trimming shortened V by 3 bases and J by 5 bases, and 3 bases separated the two germline ends. Germline V gene sequence: CDR1 SGHTA, CDR2 FQGNSA. The CDR3 covers 11 residues. The CDR3 is CASSFQDTQYF. Written as DNA, the CDR3 is TGTGCCAGCAGCTTCCAAGATACGCAGTATTTT.

The CDR3 sequence: CSVQRAILGQANTEAFF. The DNA of the CDR3 is TGCAGCGTCCAAAGGGCGATTCTTGGACAGGCGAACACTGAAGCTTTCTTT. V and J are TRBV29-1 and TRBJ1-1, with 7 bases identical to TRBD1. The CDR3 runs 17 residues. The germline V gene has CDR1 SQVTM and CDR2 ANQGSEA. The J segment lost 1 base and the V segment lost 6 bases, leaving 17 bases of the junction unmatched. Full variable domain (missing parts from reference TRBV29-1 and TRBJ1-1): SAVISQKPSRDICQRGTSLTIQCQVDSQVTMMFWYRQQPGQSLTLIATANQGSEATYESGFVIDKFPISRPNLTFSTLTVSNMSPEDSSIYLCSVQRAILGQANTEAFFGQGTRLTVV.

J is TRBJ1-2 and V is TRBV6-5; no clear D. CDR3 size: 13 residues. V was clipped by 6 bases and J by 4 bases, with 12 bases between them. CDR1 is MNHEY and CDR2 is SVGAGI in the germline V gene. In nucleotides, the CDR3 is TGTGCCAGCAGCCTACAGTCCACCTATGGCTACACCTTC. It specifies CASSLQSTYGYTF.

There are a few counts of this clone. The CDR3 here is CASSLRRQASYEQYF. DNA of the CDR3: TGTGCCAGCAGTTTAAGGCGTCAGGCAAGCTACGAGCAGTACTTC. The chain joins TRBV27 to TRBJ2-7; the D is unclear. This CDR3 region has 15 residues. V shed 2 bases and J shed 3 bases, with 14 bases lying between them. From germline, CDR1 is MNHEY and CDR2 SMNVEV (reference sequence).

This chain uses TRBV30 with TRBJ1-1; TRBD1 might be the D (6 bases). Germline loops: CDR1 GTSNPN, CDR2 SVGIG (reference sequence). Trimming pared 5 bases from V and 0 bases from J, leaving 10 bases between. There are 13 residues in the CDR3. CDR3 coding DNA: TGTGCCTGGGACAGGAACTTGAACACTGAAGCTTTCTTT. It specifies CAWDRNLNTEAFF.

The chain is built from TRBV7-2 and TRBJ2-7; no reliable D call. The CDR3 is 15 residues long. Germline lookup yields CDR1 SGHTA and CDR2 FQGNSA. V lost 1 base to trimming and J lost 4 bases, with 14 bases between them. The CDR3 bases are TGTGCCAGCAGCTTAGTTAGTGGGCTGGATTACGAGCAGTACTTC. Its translation is CASSLVSGLDYEQYF.

A word on this clone: A read error may account for a junction end that differs from germline. The V and J genes are TRBV29-1 and TRBJ2-7; TRBD1 might be the D (5 bases). This CDR3 has 10 amino acids. CDR1 is SQVTM and CDR2 is ANQGSEA in the germline V gene. CDR3: CSVEDQGRVF. The CDR3 nucleotides are TGCAGCGTTGAAGATCAGGGCAGGGTGTTC.

The CDR3: CASSRDRGLASGANVLTF. As DNA, the CDR3 is TGTGCCAGCAGTAGGGACAGGGGATTGGCTTCTGGGGCCAACGTCCTGACTTTC. The V gene is TRBV27, the J gene TRBJ2-6; the match to TRBD1 covers 10 bases. The trim removed 5 bases at V and 1 base at J, leaving 8 bases unmatched. Per the germline V gene, CDR1 is MNHEY and CDR2 is SMNVEV (reference sequence). This CDR3 is built from 18 residues.

This chain uses TRBV7-3 with TRBJ1-1; TRBD1 aligns across 10 bases. V was pared by 5 bases and J by 4 bases, with 4 bases of the junction left unmatched. Per germline, CDR1 SGHTA and CDR2 FQGTGA. The CDR3 contains 14 residues. The chain's CDR3 is CASSPDRGSTEAFF. DNA of the CDR3: TGTGCCAGCAGCCCGGACAGGGGGTCCACTGAAGCTTTCTTT.